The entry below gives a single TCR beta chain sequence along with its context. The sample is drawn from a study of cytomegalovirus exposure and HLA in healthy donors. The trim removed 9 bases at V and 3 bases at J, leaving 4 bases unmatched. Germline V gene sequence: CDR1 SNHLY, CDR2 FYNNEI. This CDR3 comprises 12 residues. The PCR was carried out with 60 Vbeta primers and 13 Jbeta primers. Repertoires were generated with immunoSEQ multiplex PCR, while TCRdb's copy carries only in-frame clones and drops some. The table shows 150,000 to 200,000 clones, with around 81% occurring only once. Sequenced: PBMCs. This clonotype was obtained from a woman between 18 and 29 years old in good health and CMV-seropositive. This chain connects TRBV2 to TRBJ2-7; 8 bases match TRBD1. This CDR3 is CASQGQVYEQYF. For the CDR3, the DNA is TGTGCCAGTCAGGGACAGGTCTACGAGCAGTACTTC. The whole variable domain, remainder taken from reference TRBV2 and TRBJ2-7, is EPEVTQTPSHQVTQMGQEVILRCVPISNHLYFYWYRQILGQKVEFLVSFYNNEISEKSEIFDDQFSVERPDGSNFTLKIRSTKLEDSAMYFCASQGQVYEQYFGPGTRLTVT.